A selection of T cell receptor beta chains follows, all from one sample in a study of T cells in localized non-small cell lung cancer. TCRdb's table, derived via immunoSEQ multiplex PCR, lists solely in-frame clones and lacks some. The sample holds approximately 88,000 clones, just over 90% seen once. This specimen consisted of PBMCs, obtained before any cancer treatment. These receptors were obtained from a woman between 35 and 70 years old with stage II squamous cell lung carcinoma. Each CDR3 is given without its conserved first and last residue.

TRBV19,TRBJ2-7,ASSIEGGHLYEQY
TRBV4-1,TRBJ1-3,ASSRIWGISGNTIY
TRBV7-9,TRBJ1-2,ASSYRDKIYGYT
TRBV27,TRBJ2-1,ASSLRTSGSNEQF
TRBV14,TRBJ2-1,ASSQIEWDEQF
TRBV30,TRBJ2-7,AWNRDGSSYEQY
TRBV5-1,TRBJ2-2,ASSLALRGGDTGELF
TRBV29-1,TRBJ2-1,SVTPLGRSYNEQF
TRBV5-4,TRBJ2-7,ASTAGQGTYEQY
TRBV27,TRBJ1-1,ASSLSRTTEAF
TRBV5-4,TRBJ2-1,ASSLLTSGPEQF
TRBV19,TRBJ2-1,ASSLSTGGLGGEQF
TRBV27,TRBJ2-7,ASSSYSGERSYEQY
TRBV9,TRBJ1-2,ASTGGGYGYT
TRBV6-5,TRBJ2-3,ASSPSGSYTQY
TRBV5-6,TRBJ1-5,ASSSGTVNQPQH
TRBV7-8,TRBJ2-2,ASSLARRLNRELF
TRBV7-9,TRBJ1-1,ASFPPELDEAF
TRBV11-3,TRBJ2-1,ASSGGYNEQF
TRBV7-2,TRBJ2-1,ASSLVRLAVYNEQF
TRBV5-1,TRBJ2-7,ASSSGGNDEQY
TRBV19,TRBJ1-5,ASSILGHNNQPQH
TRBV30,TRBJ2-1,AWGSAIPDNEQF
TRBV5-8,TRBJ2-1,ASSQDWGDEQF
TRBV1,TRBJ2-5,TSSQLAIEIPRETQY
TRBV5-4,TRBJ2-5,ASSPEGRLGQETQY
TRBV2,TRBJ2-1,ASSPTSGGAGEQF
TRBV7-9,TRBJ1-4,ASSLEFLEKLF
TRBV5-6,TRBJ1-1,ASSAPPTGERKDTEAF
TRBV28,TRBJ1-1,ASGTFNEAF
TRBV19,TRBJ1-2,ASSIGGPQYGYT
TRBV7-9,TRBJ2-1,ASSFDGGTYNEQF
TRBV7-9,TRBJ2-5,ASSLGLREPETQY
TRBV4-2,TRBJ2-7,ASSPRGGGNSYEQY
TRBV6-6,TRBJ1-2,ASSGIQGDRRGGYT
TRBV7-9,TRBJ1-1,ASSTPQGKTNTEAF
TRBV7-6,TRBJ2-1,ASSLGGIHNEQF
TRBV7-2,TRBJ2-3,ASSLGLAGALNTQY
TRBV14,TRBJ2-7,ASSQGSEQY
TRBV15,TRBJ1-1,ATSRVNGRGAF
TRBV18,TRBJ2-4,ASSPSGNSKNIQY
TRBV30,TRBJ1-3,AWSVGGNTIY
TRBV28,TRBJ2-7,ASSLGEGGPYEQY
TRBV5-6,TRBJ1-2,ASSSTTGTGDGYT
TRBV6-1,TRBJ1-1,ASIIGGRTEAF
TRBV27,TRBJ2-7,ASSLGGSTYEQY
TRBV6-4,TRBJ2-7,ASSDAGKQY
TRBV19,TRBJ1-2,ASSINSGGSNYGYT
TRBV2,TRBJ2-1,ASMEWGEVRAGEQF
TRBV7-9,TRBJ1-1,ASSLADKTEAF
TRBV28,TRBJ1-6,ASSSSGLGSPLH
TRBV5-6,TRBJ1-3,ASSLAPDRGNTIY
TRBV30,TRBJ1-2,AWIQDRGYYGYT
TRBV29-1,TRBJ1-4,SVGKGAGEKLF
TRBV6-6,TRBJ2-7,ASSPDQGRYEQY
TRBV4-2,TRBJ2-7,ASSQDWSLGGYEQY
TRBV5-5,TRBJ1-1,ASSLRQGRGNTEAF
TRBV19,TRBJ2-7,ASSTGSSYEQY
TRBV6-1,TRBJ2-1,ASSEARNNEQF